The T cell receptor beta chain under discussion was sequenced for a study of Graves' ophthalmopathy and Graves' hyperthyroidism. For the study at large: Before any treatment, peripheral blood was taken at the initial diagnosis.

General study results and limits: The majority of expanded thyroid clonotypes above 0.001 frequency also occurred in blood. Researchers report that a 13-signature model separated ophthalmopathy from stable hyperthyroidism, posting about 90% sensitivity and roughly 83% specificity.

With a duration under 3 months, ophthalmopathy in the donors showed moderate-to-severe activity, CAS ≥3 and NOSPECS ≥4. The CDR3 consists of 15 residues. Germline assignment: CDR1 KGHDR and CDR2 SFDVKD. Trimming at V came to 5 bases and at J to 4 bases, leaving 5 bases not matched to a gene. RNA transcripts were the template, and TCR beta CDR3 regions were amplified from them. The workflow started with a first-round RT-PCR run with HTBI primers and then moved on to a second-round multiplex PCR. TCRdb processed the multiplex PCR reads anew with MiXCR; each CDR3 protein has one entry. The sample yields about 700,000 distinct CDR3 sequences, about 40% seen once. Note on this clonotype: No antigen is known for it.

The sequenced sample was peripheral blood. This TCR came from an adult man with Graves' ophthalmopathy. The rearrangement uses TRBV24-1 and TRBJ2-2, with 8 bases that match TRBD1. Here the CDR3 reads CATSGGQGPTGELFF. The CDR3 DNA reads as TGTGCCACCAGTGGTGGACAGGGACCCACCGGGGAGCTGTTTTTT.